Listed here is a single TCR beta chain. Its antigen remains unidentified. Base qualities were left out, and no much larger clone turns up one base away. This entry comes from a study of T-cell memory formation after mild COVID-19 (dated by TCRdb to 2020 to 2022). Study-wide context: Most TCR sequence clusters were specific to one of the two donors. In a couple of donors, T-cell clones that expanded and contracted after mild COVID-19 were followed by sequencing TCRalpha and TCRbeta repertoires longitudinally. The cohort was made up of two young adult volunteers, one female and one male, who were previously healthy. Overall study outcomes, separate from this receptor: Contracting CD4+ clones were located mainly in the CM and EM memory subsets, whereas CD8+ clones were found to be enriched in EMRA. Whether the second-wave clones peaking on day 37 were SARS-CoV-2 specific was not confirmed. The study included only a couple of mild cases, and larger cohorts that include severe cases with pre-infection samples were judged to be necessary. Some responding clones were detected in pre-infection memory, which suggested that pre-existing cross-reactive memory T cells had joined the SARS-CoV-2 response. Balanced CD4/CD8 phenotypes were observed for clones contracting from day 15 to 85, whereas a bias towards CD4+ was observed for a second wave of clones expanding from day 15 to 37.

Ficoll-Paque density gradient centrifugation was used to isolate PBMCs. TCRdb names Illumina NovaSeq 6000 as the instrument used. cDNA libraries for TCRalpha and TCRbeta were prepared by 5'RACE using constant-segment primers, with sample barcodes and unique molecular identifiers added. Trizol reagent was used to extract RNA from every sample. Library amplification was performed in two PCR steps, and a second sample barcode and Illumina TruSeq adapters were introduced in the second step. Libraries were sequenced on an Illumina NovaSeq with 2 x 150 bp paired-end reads. The authors' pipeline ran thus. With migec v1.2.7, reads were demultiplexed and then collapsed into UMI-guided consensus sequences. Using mixcr v2.1.11, UMI consensuses were aligned to TRA and TRB V and J templates and then assembled into clonotypes. A clonotype was counted as expanded or contracted only when both edgeR and NoisET called the clonotype significant, with the noise models trained on biological replicates. For edgeR calls, the thresholds were a false discovery rate-adjusted p below 0.01 and a log2 fold-change of 1. PCA with hierarchical clustering of max-normalized trajectories of the 1000 most abundant clonotypes was used as exploratory dynamics analysis. The CD4 or CD8 phenotype of responding clones was assigned using the separately sequenced CD4+ and CD8+ repertoires. Clones were called with MiXCR by TCRdb after fastp trimmed the public reads at Q25, and only in-frame beta chains were retained. Rows are unified per CDR3 protein, each entry keeping the most common DNA and genes. The V and J calls reflect TCRdb's pipeline rather than the authors' work. Recorded for this sample are 300,000 to 350,000 distinct CDR3 sequences; over 10% of them occurred a single time. The top ten hold about a fifth of the sample.

Its CDR3 holds 14 amino acids, cysteine through phenylalanine. The sequence is cut down to CDR3 DNA, 42 bases in frame from base 1. The V end loses 2 bases and the J end loses 5 bases, and a stretch of 9 bases separates them. This receptor was obtained from a man younger than 35 who had mild COVID-19 (a few samples of this study predate the infection). The sample titles of this study are shuffled in the database, so cell type and time point are left out; the donor was told from shared clones. The sequenced material came from PBMCs or a T cell subset sorted from them (not recorded which). The chain uses TRBV12-3 or TRBV12-4 and TRBJ1-4; confidence is insufficient to name the D gene. The CDR3 region reads CASSLFRRNEKLFF. The sequenced DNA: TGTGCCAGCAGTTTATTCCGCCGGAATGAAAAACTGTTTTTT.